The 6 T cell receptor beta chains below come from one sample, sequenced in a study of blood T cell repertoires in COVID-19. Sequencing was performed with immunoSEQ multiplex PCR; in TCRdb, only in-frame clones are kept and a portion is missing. Of 200,000 or so clones listed, around 86% are singletons. Material: PBMCs or T cells enriched from blood (not recorded which). All receptors come from a woman aged 40 to 50 with acute COVID-19.

The CDR3 DNA reads as TGCGCCAGCCAGGGACAGGGGGTCACAGATACGCAGTATTTT. Encoded protein: CASQGQGVTDTQYF. V usage is TRBV5-1 and J usage is TRBJ2-3, with TRBD1 matching 11 bases. This CDR3 has 14 amino acids. Germline trimming cut 7 bases from V and 2 bases from J; bases unmatched to any gene: 3. Germline V CDR1 and CDR2: SGHRS, YFSETQ.

The chain links TRBV12-3 or TRBV12-4 to TRBJ1-1; TRBD1 might be the D (5 bases). CDR3 length equals 11 residues. Trimming pared 3 bases from V and 8 bases from J, leaving 7 bases between. The CDR3 loop is CASSFSGEAFF. In DNA form, the CDR3 reads TGTGCCAGCAGTTTTTCAGGGGAAGCTTTCTTT.

The rearrangement uses TRBV12-3 or TRBV12-4 and TRBJ1-6; no clear D. The V gene lost 7 bases and the J gene lost 13 bases, with 17 bases spanning the gap. The CDR3 covers 13 residues. The CDR3: CASTLRTPYPLHF. The CDR3, as DNA: TGTGCCAGCACCCTGAGGACTCCCTACCCCCTCCACTTT.

The chain is built from TRBV2 and TRBJ1-5, with 10 bases matching TRBD1. The CDR3 is 15 amino acids. Germline trimming cut 7 bases from V and 3 bases from J; bases unmatched to any gene: 6. Germline V gives CDR1 SNHLY, CDR2 FYNNEI. CDR3 nucleotides: TGTGCCAGCAACTGGGGGACAGGGGACAATCAGCCCCAGCATTTT. Residues: CASNWGTGDNQPQHF.

V usage is TRBV7-6 and J usage is TRBJ2-3; D gene uncertain. CDR1 and CDR2 (germline): SGHVS, FNYEAQ. V lost 4 bases and J lost 3, with 11 bases in between. The CDR3 has 14 amino acids. The CDR3, as DNA: TGTGCCAGCAGCTCGCTAGGAGAAACAGATACGCAGTATTTT. The encoded protein is CASSSLGETDTQYF.

The CDR3 DNA is TGTGCCAGCAGCTTAGTGCTAGCGGGAGTGGGTGAGCAGTTCTTC. It yields the protein CASSLVLAGVGEQFF. The V gene is TRBV7-8, the J gene TRBJ2-1, with 10 bases aligning to TRBD2. CDR3 length: 15 residues. Germline CDR1 and CDR2: SGHVS and FQNEAQ. The V and J ends lost 1 base and 9 bases, in that order; junction bases with no gene match: 6.